These T cell receptor beta chains were read from a single sample in a study of T cells in Graves' hyperthyroidism and ophthalmopathy. Each CDR3 protein is one row after TCRdb ran MiXCR on the multiplex PCR reads. The table records fewer than 600,000 distinct CDR3 sequences, around an eighth of them present only once. Sequenced sample: blood. The receptor source for this set is a woman in her late teens or twenties with Graves' hyperthyroidism. The CDR3 runs from the conserved cysteine through the conserved F or W. D genes are given only for firm matches. Clone size is shown for a subset of rows, as once, few, many or a class of expanded clone.

d_gene,v_gene,j_gene,abundance,CDR3nt,CDR3aa
TRBD2,TRBV2,TRBJ2-1,-,TGTGCCAGCAGTTCCAGACTAGCGGGGGGTGATATTACTGAGCAGTTCTTC,CASSSRLAGGDITEQFF
-,TRBV11-2,TRBJ2-5,-,TGTGCCAGCAGCGGTAGCGACGGACAGCAAGAGACCCAGTACTTC,CASSGSDGQQETQYF
-,TRBV12-3/TRBV12-4,TRBJ1-5,many,TGTGCCAGCAGTTTCGGCCAGGTCGGTCAGCCCCAGCATTTT,CASSFGQVGQPQHF
-,TRBV15,TRBJ1-1,many,TGTGCCACCAGCAGGAGGGGGGCGAACACTGAAGCTTTCTTT,CATSRRGANTEAFF
TRBD2,TRBV6-1,TRBJ2-3,many,TGTGCCAGCAGGTCACTAGCGGCTCCTCTCACAGATACGCAGTATTTT,CASRSLAAPLTDTQYF
-,TRBV28,TRBJ2-1,many,TGTGCCAGCAGTTTGCCAGCGGTATACAATGAGCAGTTCTTC,CASSLPAVYNEQFF
-,TRBV4-1,TRBJ2-1,few,TGCGCCAGCAGCCAAGGTTGGGACAATGAGCAGTTCTTC,CASSQGWDNEQFF
-,TRBV19,TRBJ2-1,many,TGTGCCAGTAGTATCGGCGGGACATGGAACAATGAGCAGTTCTTC,CASSIGGTWNNEQFF
-,TRBV30,TRBJ2-1,few,TGTGCCTGGAGTGAACTAGCCGTTGCTGAAGAATTCTTC,CAWSELAVAEEFF
-,TRBV9,TRBJ1-1,many,TGTGCCAGCAGCACCCCTGGGTCACCTGAAGCTTTCTTT,CASSTPGSPEAFF
TRBD1,TRBV19,TRBJ2-6,-,TGTGCCAGTAGCGATAGAGGGGGACAGACTGGGGCCAACGTCCTGACTTTC,CASSDRGGQTGANVLTF
-,TRBV19,TRBJ2-6,-,TGTGCCAGTAGTATCCAGGGGTTAAGCTCTGGGGCCAACGTCCTGACTTTC,CASSIQGLSSGANVLTF
-,TRBV6-5,TRBJ2-7,many,TGTGCCAGCAGTTATCGGGCAAAACTAGGTAGCTACGAGCAGTACTTC,CASSYRAKLGSYEQYF
-,TRBV27,TRBJ2-4,-,TGTGCCAGCAGTTTTGGGCGGGGGCCCCCCAAAAACATTCAGTACTTC,CASSFGRGPPKNIQYF
-,TRBV4-1,TRBJ2-7,-,TGCGCCAGCAGCCAAGTTTCGGGGACGGGACTCTACGAGCAGTACTTC,CASSQVSGTGLYEQYF
TRBD2,TRBV11-3,TRBJ2-2,-,TGTGCCAGCACCATCACGCGGGGGGTTCGGGGGACCGGGGAGCTGTTTTTT,CASTITRGVRGTGELFF
-,TRBV28,TRBJ2-7,many,TGTGCCAGCAGTTTATTTGGGGTATCCTACGAGCAGTACTTC,CASSLFGVSYEQYF
-,TRBV19,TRBJ2-6,many,TGTGCCAGTACATCTGGGGCCAACGTCCTGACTTTC,CASTSGANVLTF
TRBD2,TRBV3-1,TRBJ2-7,many,TGTGCCAGCAGCCAAGATCCTGAGGCTAGCGGGAGGGCGGAGCAGTACTTC,CASSQDPEASGRAEQYF
TRBD1,TRBV28,TRBJ2-6,many,TGTGCCGGAGGGGACAGGGGACCGTCTGGGGCCAACGTCCTGACTTTC,CAGGDRGPSGANVLTF
TRBD2,TRBV5-1,TRBJ2-7,many,TGCGCCAGCAGCTCGGGACTAGCGCCTCACGAGCAGTACTTC,CASSSGLAPHEQYF
-,TRBV6-1,TRBJ1-5,few,TGTGCCAGCAGTCTACAGGGTGATGGGCAGCCCCAGCATTTT,CASSLQGDGQPQHF
-,TRBV5-4,TRBJ2-3,few,TGTGCCAGCAGCGGGTGGACAGCGATCACAGATACGCAGTATTTT,CASSGWTAITDTQYF
-,TRBV5-1,TRBJ1-2,few,TGCGCCAGCAGCTTTGAGGGTGGTGGCTACACCTTC,CASSFEGGGYTF
-,TRBV3-1,TRBJ2-5,-,TGTGCCAGCAGCCAAGAAGGAGGGTCCGCACAAGAGACCCAGTACTTC,CASSQEGGSAQETQYF
-,TRBV29-1,TRBJ1-2,-,TGCAGCGTTGTCCGTGGGTTTCAGGGCTACACCTTC,CSVVRGFQGYTF
-,TRBV25-1,TRBJ1-5,many,TGTGCCAGCAGTGAATCAGGGAGGGGACATCAGCCCCAGCATTTT,CASSESGRGHQPQHF
-,TRBV11-3,TRBJ1-5,many,TGTGCCAGCAGCTCCCAGGGTCAGCCCCAGCATTTT,CASSSQGQPQHF